The 23 T cell receptor beta chains reported below all come from one sample, sequenced in a study of monozygotic twins with inflammatory bowel disease. TCRdb reprocessed the 5' RACE reads and keeps a single row for each CDR3 protein, giving no DNA. This sample contains about 450,000 distinct CDR3 sequences. The source material was blood. Receptors were obtained from a human donor with ulcerative colitis or Crohn's disease, or a healthy co-twin of an affected twin (not recorded which).

The chain joins TRBV5-1 to TRBJ2-7; TCRdb gives TRBD1 as the D gene, but with no DNA this cannot be confirmed. CDR3 length: 16 amino acids. Germline V lookup: CDR1 SGHRS, CDR2 YFSETQ. The CDR3 here is CASSLEPSGRSYEQYF.

The V and J genes are TRBV3-1 and TRBJ2-2. The germline gives CDR1 LGHDT, CDR2 YNNKEL (reference sequence). This CDR3 spans 15 amino acids. The CDR3 sequence: CASSLRREITGELFF.

This chain links TRBV25-1 with TRBJ2-3; the D call from TCRdb, TRBD2, cannot be confirmed without DNA. Germline CDR1 reads MGHDK; CDR2 reads SYGVNS. This CDR3 region has 16 residues. CDR3 sequence reads: CASTASGGYGTDTQYF.

The CDR3 reads CASSLRGGTLGNTIYF. This chain uses TRBV7-9 with TRBJ1-3. Germline lookup yields CDR1 SEHNR and CDR2 FQNEAQ (reference sequence). The CDR3 is 16 residues long.

J is TRBJ2-4 and V is TRBV29-1. There are 13 residues in the CDR3. CDR1 is SQVTM and CDR2 is ANQGSEA in the germline V gene. This CDR3 is CTNKDGAKNIQYF. Full variable domain (outside the CDR3, taken from reference TRBV29-1 and TRBJ2-4): SAVISQKPSRDICQRGTSLTIQCQVDSQVTMMFWYRQQPGQSLTLIATANQGSEATYESGFVIDKFPISRPNLTFSTLTVSNMSPEDSSIYLCTNKDGAKNIQYFGAGTRLSVL.

The V and J genes are TRBV20-1 and TRBJ2-1. The germline gives CDR1 DFQATT, CDR2 SNEGSKA (reference sequence). The length of the CDR3 is 15 residues. CDR3 region: CSAKSMGTTYNEQFF.

The rearrangement joins TRBV4-3 to TRBJ2-7; TCRdb's D gene call, TRBD2, goes unchecked for lack of DNA. This CDR3 is 14 amino acids long. CDR1 LGHNA and CDR2 YSLEER come from the germline V gene. The CDR3 here is CASSQGTSIGEQYF.

The J gene is TRBJ2-1, the V gene TRBV11-2; TCRdb calls TRBD2, which cannot be checked without DNA. Germline V gene lookup returns CDR1 SGHAT and CDR2 FQNNGV. The CDR3 has 15 amino acids. The CDR3 sequence: CASSDRTSGNNEQFF.

The chain is built from TRBV4-1 and TRBJ1-1. This CDR3 has 15 residues. Germline V gene sequence: CDR1 MGHRA, CDR2 YSYEKL. The CDR3 loop is CASSQEATTFTEAFF.

CDR3 residues: CASSLVRGRSSYNEQFF. V is TRBV5-6 and J is TRBJ2-1; TCRdb indicates TRBD1, and absent DNA this call remains unverified. Germline lookup yields CDR1 SGHDT and CDR2 YYEEEE. The CDR3 runs 17 residues. The variable domain in full, completed from reference TRBV5-6 and TRBJ2-1, reads DAGVTQSPTHLIKTRGQQVTLRCSPKSGHDTVSWYQQALGQGPQFIFQYYEEEERQRGNFPDRFSGHQFPNYSSELNVNALLLGDSALYLCASSLVRGRSSYNEQFFGPGTRLTVL.

V usage is TRBV12-3 or TRBV12-4 and J usage is TRBJ1-1; TCRdb gives TRBD1 as the D gene, but with no DNA this cannot be confirmed. The CDR3 loop spans 12 amino acids. The CDR3 sequence is CASSFQGRGTFF.

This chain joins TRBV6-5 and TRBJ2-1; lacking DNA, the TRBD2 call made by TCRdb goes unchecked. This CDR3 contains 15 residues. Germline V gene sequence: CDR1 MNHEY, CDR2 SVGAGI. CDR3 in amino acids: CASSLLAGGVNEQFF.

The chain uses TRBV5-1 and TRBJ2-7; TCRdb gives TRBD2 as the D gene, but with no DNA this cannot be confirmed. Germline CDR1 is SGHRS and CDR2 is YFSETQ. This CDR3 is 15 amino acids long. CDR3 amino acids: CASRVGTLLSYEQYF.

The rearrangement uses TRBV7-8 and TRBJ2-6; TCRdb's D gene call, TRBD2, goes unchecked for lack of DNA. Germline CDR1 reads SGHVS; CDR2 reads FQNEAQ. This CDR3 has 17 amino acids. CDR3: CASSFSGRATGANVLTF.

The chain combines TRBV5-4 with TRBJ2-5; as DNA is missing, the TRBD1 call by TCRdb cannot be tested. CDR1 is SGHNT, CDR2 YYREEE, per germline (reference sequence). This CDR3 has 14 amino acids. The CDR3: CASSSQGVQETQYF. The entire variable domain, with the rest obtained from reference TRBV5-4 and TRBJ2-5, is as follows: ETGVTQSPTHLIKTRGQQVTLRCSSQSGHNTVSWYQQALGQGPQFIFQYYREEENGRGNFPPRFSGLQFPNYSSELNVNALELDDSALYLCASSSQGVQETQYFGPGTRLLVL.

V and J are TRBV27 and TRBJ2-3; TCRdb's assignment of TRBD2 cannot be checked, as there is no DNA. In germline, CDR1 is MNHEY, CDR2 SMNVEV (reference sequence). The length of the CDR3 is 16 residues. The CDR3 is CASTRGTGLLTDTQYF.

This chain links TRBV29-1 with TRBJ1-2; absent DNA, TCRdb's TRBD1 call cannot be checked. This CDR3 has 11 residues. From germline, CDR1 is SQVTM and CDR2 ANQGSEA. This chain's CDR3 is CSVETGGGYTF.

This rearrangement joins TRBV4-1 to TRBJ2-7; the D call from TCRdb, TRBD1, cannot be confirmed without DNA. This CDR3 spans 14 amino acids. Germline values: CDR1 MGHRA, CDR2 YSYEKL. The CDR3 region is CASSWDRGWYEQYF.

The CDR3: CSALSTDTQYF. The chain recombines TRBV20-1 with TRBJ2-3. Germline CDR1 reads DFQATT; CDR2 reads SNEGSKA (reference sequence). This CDR3 comprises 11 residues.

The chain recombines TRBV7-2 with TRBJ2-5. This CDR3 has 14 amino acids. Germline-derived CDR1 and CDR2 are SGHTA and FQGNSA. The CDR3 protein is CASSLGRGQETQYF.

The chain employs TRBV15 and TRBJ2-1; TCRdb's D call of TRBD1 is untestable without DNA. Germline CDR1 and CDR2: LNHNV and YYDKDF (reference sequence). The CDR3 has 14 amino acids. This CDR3 is CATSRGQTDNEQFF.

The rearrangement links TRBV7-8 to TRBJ2-1; the TCRdb call, TRBD2, lacks DNA for checking. CDR1 and CDR2 from the germline V gene are SGHVS and FQNEAQ. This CDR3 is built from 14 residues. The CDR3 region is CASSAQRTSGEQFF. The full variable domain, completed using reference TRBV7-8 and TRBJ2-1, is GAGVSQSPRYKVAKRGQDVALRCDPISGHVSLFWYQQALGQGPEFLTYFQNEAQLDKSGLPSDRFFAERPEGSVSTLKIQRTQQEDSAVYLCASSAQRTSGEQFFGPGTRLTVL.

V gene TRBV3-1 combines with J gene TRBJ2-7; TCRdb calls TRBD2, which cannot be checked without DNA. The CDR3 is 14 amino acids. Germline V gene sequence: CDR1 LGHDT, CDR2 YNNKEL (reference sequence). The CDR3 region is CASSQGGLASEQYF.